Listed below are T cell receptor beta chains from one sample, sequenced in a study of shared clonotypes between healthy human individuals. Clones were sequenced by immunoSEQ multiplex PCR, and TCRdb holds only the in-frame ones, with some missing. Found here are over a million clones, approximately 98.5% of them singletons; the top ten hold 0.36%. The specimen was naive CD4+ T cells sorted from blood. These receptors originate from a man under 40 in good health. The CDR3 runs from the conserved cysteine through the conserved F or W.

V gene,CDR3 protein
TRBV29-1,CSVGARANEKLFF
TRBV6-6,CASSNTGLNTGELFF
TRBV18,CASSHDPVGQETQYF
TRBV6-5,CASSHDMGEYF
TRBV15,CATSSTSSTGELFF
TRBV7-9,CASSLGQGYNEQFF
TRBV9,CASSATSGAGELFF
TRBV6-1,CASSEASGGGTQYF
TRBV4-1,CASSLVFSGANVLTF
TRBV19,CASSIEGLRNTEAFF
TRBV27,CASSSGELNTEAFF
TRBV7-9,CASSLAGAGETQYF
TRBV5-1,CASSAGGNTIYF
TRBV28,CASSSMTGSDTEAFF